Only one count was recorded for the clone carrying this T cell receptor beta chain. Using a constant-region primer together with ProtoScript II reverse transcriptase, TCR beta cDNA was made from 500 ng of total RNA. Construction of TCR beta libraries relied on three successive nested multiplex PCR rounds employing slightly modified ARM-PCR. Two initial PCR rounds of ten to eleven cycles each paired TRBV1-TRBV30 forward primers with a C-beta reverse primer. TCRdb re-called the multiplex PCR reads with MiXCR, one entry per CDR3 protein. The data hold approximately 110,000 distinct CDR3 sequences, with around two thirds observed a single time. Between about 18 and 33 mg of unsorted bulk tissue served as the source from which RNA and DNA were co-extracted. This sample is part of a study of tumor-infiltrating lymphocytes in primary liver carcinoma. Trimming removed 6 bases from V and 2 bases from J, with 12 bases in between. Germline lookup yields CDR1 LNHDA and CDR2 SQIVND (reference sequence). CDR3 length equals 14 residues.

V gene TRBV19 combines with J gene TRBJ2-3; D unresolved. The source is a woman aged 55 to 70 with primary liver carcinoma and hepatitis B virus infection. The sequenced sample consisted of liver tumor tissue from sampling region 1. Subset meaning: tumor region T1, superior pole. The CDR3 DNA follows: TGTGCCAGTAGGCCGGTGGGATTCACAGATACGCAGTATTTT. Its translation: CASRPVGFTDTQYF.